Presented here are 32 T cell receptor beta chains from one specimen sequenced in a study of T-cell reconstitution after alpha-beta-depleted transplantation in children. Preparing the TCRbeta library involved the use of unique molecular identifiers. MiXCR was run by TCRdb on the PCR reads, yielding one entry per CDR3 protein. The sample has 200,000 to 250,000 distinct CDR3 sequences, 11% seen once; the top ten hold 28%. The material was PBMCs, obtained before TCRalphabeta/CD19-depleted stem cell transplant. These receptor sequences come from a child under two years old with acute myeloid leukemia, due to receive a stem cell transplant.

For this clonotype: This may stem from a read error, because a much larger clone lies one nucleotide away. The CDR3 loop reads CAGKGGMNSPLHF. The CDR3 nucleotides read TGTGCCGGCAAGGGCGGAATGAATTCACCCCTCCACTTT. The chain is built from TRBV2 and TRBJ1-6; D not resolved. Trimming left V 11 bases short and J 7 bases short, with 15 bases between. The CDR3 has 13 amino acids. Germline assignment: CDR1 SNHLY and CDR2 FYNNEI.

This clonotype was observed at least ten times. The rearrangement joins TRBV15 to TRBJ2-3; D ambiguous. The CDR3 length is 16 residues. Trimming removed 1 base from V and 0 bases from J, with 11 bases in between. CDR1 is LNHNV and CDR2 is YYDKDF in the germline V gene (reference sequence). CDR3 bases: TGTGCCACCAGCAGAGCCCCCACCGCTAGCACAGATACGCAGTATTTT. It specifies CATSRAPTASTDTQYF.

This clonotype came up many times. The chain recombines TRBV20-1 with TRBJ2-7; D unclear. The CDR3 is 13 amino acids. CDR1 and CDR2 from the germline V gene are DFQATT and SNEGSKA (reference sequence). V shed 0 bases and J shed 5 bases, with 11 bases lying between them. The chain's CDR3 is CSARDPRTNEQYF. The CDR3 region has the DNA TGCAGTGCTAGAGATCCAAGGACGAACGAGCAGTACTTC.

The CDR3 protein is CASSPQREGSYNEQFF. The CDR3 DNA follows: TGTGCCAGCTCACCCCAGCGGGAGGGGAGCTACAATGAGCAGTTCTTC. This chain uses TRBV18 with TRBJ2-1; 10 bases align to TRBD2. There are 16 residues in the CDR3. J lost 3 bases, V lost 3 bases, and 5 bases had no gene match. Germline values: CDR1 KGHSH, CDR2 LQKENI.

With regard to this clonotype: Being one base from a much bigger clone, this may be a read error. This chain joins TRBV10-3 and TRBJ2-1; D perhaps matches TRBD1 (5 bases). Germline CDR1 ENHRY, CDR2 SYGVKD. This CDR3 is built from 14 residues. The CDR3 sequence: CAISESDNYNEQLF. The CDR3 DNA reads as TGTGCCATCAGTGAGTCGGACAACTACAATGAGCAGCTCTTC.

This clonotype was found many times. The chain combines TRBV6-2 or TRBV6-3 with TRBJ2-7; perhaps D is TRBD1 or TRBD2 (6 bases each). Between the trimmed V and J ends, which lost 3 bases and 3 bases, there was a span of 24 bases. The CDR3 consists of 18 residues. Germline V gene sequence: CDR1 MNHEY, CDR2 SVGEGT. As DNA, the CDR3 is TGTGCCAGCAGTTATATGGGAGCCGATGAGGGGGGTCTCTACGAGCAGTACTTC. It yields the protein CASSYMGADEGGLYEQYF.

This clonotype was seen repeatedly, ten times or more. The chain recombines TRBV20-1 with TRBJ2-3; 11 bases line up with TRBD2. V gave up 4 bases and J gave up 6 bases; unmatched junction bases: 12. The length of the CDR3 is 16 residues. Germline V gene lookup returns CDR1 DFQATT and CDR2 SNEGSKA (reference sequence). The CDR3 spells CSAKPIAGGLFDTQYF. CDR3 in DNA: TGCAGTGCTAAACCCATAGCGGGGGGGCTCTTCGATACGCAGTATTTT.

There are many counts of this clonotype. The chain recombines TRBV5-1 with TRBJ2-7; 10 bases line up with TRBD1. CDR3 length: 14 residues. The germline CDR1 and CDR2 sequences are SGHRS and YFSETQ. After removal of 4 bases from V and 8 bases from J, the junction contained 9 bases not matched to a gene. The CDR3 protein is CASSPQQGQGKQYF. The CDR3 DNA is TGCGCCAGCAGCCCGCAACAGGGACAGGGGAAGCAGTACTTC. Full variable domain (missing parts from reference TRBV5-1 and TRBJ2-7): KAGVTQTPRYLIKTRGQQVTLSCSPISGHRSVSWYQQTPGQGLQFLFEYFSETQRNKGNFPGRFSGRQFSNSRSEMNVSTLELGDSALYLCASSPQQGQGKQYFGPGTRLTVT.

The J gene is TRBJ2-2, the V gene TRBV5-4; 7 bases align to TRBD1. V lost 3 bases to trimming and J lost 5 bases; unmatched junction nucleotides: 7. The germline CDR1 and CDR2 sequences are SGHNT and YYREEE (reference sequence). This CDR3 has 15 amino acids. For the CDR3, the DNA is TGTGCCAGCAGCTCTGAGAGGGGGCAAACCGGGGAGCTGTTTTTT. Encoded protein: CASSSERGQTGELFF.

The chain recombines TRBV7-2 with TRBJ2-2; TRBD2 might be the D (6 bases). The V end lost 3 bases, the J end lost 6 bases, and 14 bases lay between the germline ends. This CDR3 spans 15 amino acids. Germline CDR1 reads SGHTA; CDR2 reads FQGNSA. CDR3 loop: CASSFSSAAPGELFF. For the CDR3, the DNA is TGTGCCAGCAGCTTCTCTAGCGCGGCCCCCGGGGAGCTGTTTTTT.

The gene calls are TRBV15 and TRBJ2-1; TRBD2 is a possible D gene (6 bases). Between the trimmed V and J ends, which lost 0 bases and 6 bases, there was a span of 15 bases. Looked up from germline, CDR1 is LNHNV and CDR2 is YYDKDF (reference sequence). CDR3 length: 16 residues. The CDR3 region has the DNA TGTGCCACCAGCAGAGATTTGAGGGAGGAGGGCAATGAGCAGTTCTTC. Encoded protein: CATSRDLREEGNEQFF. The full variable domain, rest sourced from reference TRBV15 and TRBJ2-1, is DAMVIQNPRYQVTQFGKPVTLSCSQTLNHNVMYWYQQKSSQAPKLLFHYYDKDFNNEADTPDNFQSRRPNTSFCFLDIRSPGLGDTAMYLCATSRDLREEGNEQFFGPGTRLTVL.

This clonotype has a count of ten or more. V is TRBV29-1 and J is TRBJ2-1; 8 nucleotides align to TRBD1. V gave up 7 bases and J gave up 9 bases; unmatched junction bases: 8. Germline loops: CDR1 SQVTM, CDR2 ANQGSEA. This CDR3 region has 12 residues. The CDR3 coding sequence is TGCAGCGCGCGGACAGGGTGGAGTGAGCAGTTCTTC. Amino acid sequence: CSARTGWSEQFF.

V and J are TRBV27 and TRBJ2-7, with D perhaps TRBD2 (5 bases). The germline gives CDR1 MNHEY, CDR2 SMNVEV (reference sequence). V lost 7 bases and J lost 0, with 10 bases in between. CDR3 length: 13 residues. CDR3 sequence: CASIFGSSYEQYF. The CDR3 DNA sequence: TGTGCCAGCATTTTTGGGAGCTCCTACGAGCAGTACTTC.

This clonotype was picked up many times. This sequence joins TRBV10-3 and TRBJ2-3, with D tentatively TRBD2 (5 bases). Germline-derived CDR1 and CDR2 are ENHRY and SYGVKD. The CDR3 sequence is 16 residues long. V lost 3 bases and J lost 0, with 13 bases in between. CDR3 sequence reads: CAISDPRVASTDTQYF. CDR3 sequence (DNA): TGTGCCATCAGTGACCCGAGGGTAGCGAGCACAGATACGCAGTATTTT.

Many counts were recorded for this clonotype. CDR3 nucleotides: TGTGCTAGTGGTAGGGACATCGAAGAGACCCAGTACTTC. Its translation is CASGRDIEETQYF. The V gene is TRBV12-5, the J gene TRBJ2-5; D is perhaps TRBD1 (6 bases). The germline V gene has CDR1 LGHNT and CDR2 FRNRAP. CDR3 length: 13 amino acids. V gave up 5 bases and J gave up 3 bases, with 10 bases separating them.

Many counts were recorded for this clonotype. The V gene is TRBV5-6, the J gene TRBJ1-1, with TRBD1 identical over 9 bases. CDR3 length equals 14 residues. The germline V gene has CDR1 SGHDT and CDR2 YYEEEE. V lost 5 bases to trimming and J lost 8 bases; unmatched junction nucleotides: 10. Here the CDR3 DNA reads TGTGCCAGCAGAGGACAGGGGACGACTGGAGAAGCTTTCTTT. Protein product: CASRGQGTTGEAFF.

This clonotype has just a few counts. This could be a read error, since a much larger clone is one nucleotide away. This chain uses TRBV20-1 with TRBJ1-4, with 8 bases lining up with TRBD1. Germline CDR1 reads DFQATT; CDR2 reads SNEGSKA (reference sequence). The length of the CDR3 is 14 residues. This CDR3 is CSASEPGTGEKLLF. DNA for the CDR3: TGCAGTGCTAGTGAACCCGGGACAGGAGAAAAACTGCTTTTT.

This clonotype has ten or more counts. The rearrangement joins TRBV12-3 or TRBV12-4 to TRBJ2-7, with 10 bases identical to TRBD2. CDR3 length equals 17 residues. V shed 1 base and J 2 bases; nucleotides not matched to a gene: 8. CDR3 amino acids: CASSLGAVAGGPYEQYF. In DNA, the CDR3 is TGTGCCAGCAGTTTAGGGGCGGTAGCGGGAGGCCCCTACGAGCAGTACTTC.

This clonotype was recorded many times. This chain links TRBV5-1 with TRBJ2-7; D ambiguous. Germline V gene lookup returns CDR1 SGHRS and CDR2 YFSETQ. V shed 0 bases and J shed 7 bases, with 5 bases lying between them. The length of the CDR3 is 11 residues. This CDR3 is CASSLGQEQYF. The CDR3 DNA sequence: TGCGCCAGCAGCTTGGGACAAGAGCAGTACTTC.

This clonotype was recorded many times. V and J are TRBV12-3 or TRBV12-4 and TRBJ2-3, with no clear D. V lost 6 bases to trimming and J lost 6 bases, with 10 bases between them. This CDR3 region has 12 residues. CDR3 nucleotides: TGTGCCAGCAGGCCACCTAGTGATACGCAGTATTTT. This codes for CASRPPSDTQYF.

Concerning this clonotype itself: A much larger clone lies a single base off, so this may be a read error. The chain is built from TRBV7-9 and TRBJ2-7; unclear D gene. The CDR3 sequence is 13 residues long. The germline gives CDR1 SEHNR, CDR2 FQNEAQ (reference sequence). The CDR3 sequence is CANSLRSSYEQYF. CDR3 sequence (DNA): TGTGCCAACAGCTTACGCAGCTCCTACGAGCAGTACTTC.

The J gene is TRBJ2-2, the V gene TRBV4-2; 12 positions agree with TRBD2. With 1 base clipped from V and 8 bases from J, the junction kept 11 bases outside the gene matches. Looked up from germline, CDR1 is LGHNA and CDR2 is YNFKEQ. The length of the CDR3 is 18 residues. The CDR3 sequence: CASSQVRTSGNTNGELFF. CDR3 bases: TGTGCCAGCAGCCAAGTTCGGACTAGCGGGAACACCAATGGGGAGCTGTTTTTT.

This clonotype came up many times. The rearrangement uses TRBV27 and TRBJ2-3, with D possibly TRBD2 on 5 matching bases. The CDR3 totals 13 residues. Germline CDR1 MNHEY, CDR2 SMNVEV (reference sequence). Trimming pared 0 bases from V and 6 bases from J, leaving 7 bases between. This CDR3 is CASSLSRGDTQYF. As DNA, the CDR3 is TGTGCCAGCAGTTTATCGAGAGGGGATACGCAGTATTTT.

Notes on this clonotype: A much more abundant neighbour one base away suggests this may be a read error. The V gene is TRBV30, the J gene TRBJ1-1; no reliable D call. CDR3 length: 13 residues. The V gene's germline CDR1 is GTSNPN and CDR2 SVGIG (reference sequence). CDR3: CAWSGLSKPEALF. For the CDR3, the DNA is TGTGCCTGGAGTGGGCTTAGTAAGCCCGAAGCTCTCTTT.

This clonotype was detected ten times or more. The gene calls are TRBV3-1 and TRBJ2-1, with 8 bases matching TRBD2. The V segment lost 8 bases and the J segment 7 bases; nucleotides outside the gene matches: 7. Germline CDR1 and CDR2: LGHDT and YNNKEL (reference sequence). CDR3 length: 13 amino acids. CDR3 sequence reads: CASQAGEYNEQFF. The CDR3 region has the DNA TGTGCCAGCCAAGCGGGAGAATATAATGAGCAGTTCTTC.

This clonotype was picked up many times. This rearrangement joins TRBV20-1 to TRBJ1-2, with D possibly TRBD1 on 5 matching bases. Germline V gene data show CDR1 as DFQATT and CDR2 as SNEGSKA (reference sequence). The CDR3 sequence is 13 residues long. The V end lost 0 bases, the J end lost 4 bases, and 9 bases lay between the germline ends. The CDR3 sequence is CSARERQIYGYTF. The CDR3 DNA is TGCAGTGCTAGAGAAAGACAGATCTATGGCTACACCTTC.

Many counts were recorded for this clonotype. This chain connects TRBV29-1 to TRBJ1-1; D is unclear. Germline V gene lookup returns CDR1 SQVTM and CDR2 ANQGSEA. The length of the CDR3 is 10 residues. Trimming removed 3 bases from V and 4 bases from J, with 3 bases in between. The CDR3 DNA sequence: TGCAGCGTTGATGCCACTGAAGCTTTCTTT. Translated, it gives CSVDATEAFF.

This clonotype was observed many times. The J gene is TRBJ2-1, the V gene TRBV25-1, with 8 positions matching TRBD2. CDR1 MGHDK and CDR2 SYGVNS come from the germline V gene. The V and J ends lost 8 bases and 1 base, in that order; junction bases with no gene match: 7. The CDR3 runs 15 residues. The CDR3 DNA reads TGTGCCAGCGAGAGCGGGGGAGCTTCCTACAATGAGCAGTTCTTC. Protein: CASESGGASYNEQFF.

This clonotype was recorded many times. The chain links TRBV29-1 to TRBJ2-3; no reliable D call. Trimming removed 8 bases from V and 6 bases from J, with 21 bases in between. Germline CDR1 reads SQVTM; CDR2 reads ANQGSEA. CDR3 length: 14 residues. CDR3 nucleotides: TGCAGCTCCAACTCAGGCCCCTCGACGGATACGCAGTATTTT. Its translation: CSSNSGPSTDTQYF.

This clonotype was seen at least ten times. This rearrangement joins TRBV19 to TRBJ1-4; 9 bases line up with TRBD1. The length of the CDR3 is 18 residues. Germline CDR1 and CDR2: LNHDA and SQIVND (reference sequence). V gave up 5 bases and J gave up 8 bases; unmatched junction bases: 18. DNA for the CDR3: TGTGCCAGTAGTCCCTTCTTCGCCTTACAGGGGGCAGAGGAAAAACTGTTTTTT. Translated, it gives CASSPFFALQGAEEKLFF.

This clonotype has ten or more counts. The gene calls are TRBV28 and TRBJ2-3; TRBD2 aligns across 10 bases. The V gene end was trimmed by 1 base and the J gene end by 1 base; junction bases not matched to a gene: 5. The germline V gene has CDR1 MDHEN and CDR2 SYDVKM. CDR3 size: 17 residues. The CDR3 bases are TGTGCCAGCAGTTTATACGTAGCGGGGGGAGGCACAGATACGCAGTATTTT. Translating it yields CASSLYVAGGGTDTQYF. The full variable domain, completed using reference TRBV28 and TRBJ2-3, is DVKVTQSSRYLVKRTGEKVFLECVQDMDHENMFWYRQDPGLGLRLIYFSYDVKMKEKGDIPEGYSVSREKKERFSLILESASTNQTSMYLCASSLYVAGGGTDTQYFGPGTRLTVL.

V usage is TRBV29-1 and J usage is TRBJ1-1; no reliable D call. Germline values: CDR1 SQVTM, CDR2 ANQGSEA. The V gene lost 0 bases and the J gene lost 3 bases, with 17 bases spanning the gap. This CDR3 is built from 16 residues. Written as DNA, the CDR3 is TGCAGCGTTGAAGATCTTAGGCCCGCGAGGGACACTGAAGCTTTCTTT. Amino acid sequence: CSVEDLRPARDTEAFF.